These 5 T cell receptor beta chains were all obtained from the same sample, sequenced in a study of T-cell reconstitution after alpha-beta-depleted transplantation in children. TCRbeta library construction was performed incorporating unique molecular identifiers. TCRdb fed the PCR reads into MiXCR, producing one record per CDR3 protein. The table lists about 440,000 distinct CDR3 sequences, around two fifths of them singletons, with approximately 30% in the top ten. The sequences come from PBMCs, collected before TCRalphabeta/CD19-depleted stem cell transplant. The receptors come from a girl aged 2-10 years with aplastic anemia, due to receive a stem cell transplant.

In nucleotides, the CDR3 is TGTGCCGCCGAGAGGGGAGGTGGGTCCCTCTACGAGCAGTACTTC. This translates into CAAERGGGSLYEQYF. This sequence joins TRBV28 and TRBJ2-7; perhaps TRBD2 as D (6 bases). V shed 11 bases and J shed 3 bases, with 23 bases lying between them. Germline V gene data show CDR1 as MDHEN and CDR2 as SYDVKM. This CDR3 has 15 residues.

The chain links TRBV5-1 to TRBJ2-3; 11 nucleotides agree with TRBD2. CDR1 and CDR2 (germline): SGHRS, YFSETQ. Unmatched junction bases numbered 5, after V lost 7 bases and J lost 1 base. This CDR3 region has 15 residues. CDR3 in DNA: TGCGCCAGCGGGAAACTAGCGGGGGGCACAGATACGCAGTATTTT. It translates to CASGKLAGGTDTQYF.

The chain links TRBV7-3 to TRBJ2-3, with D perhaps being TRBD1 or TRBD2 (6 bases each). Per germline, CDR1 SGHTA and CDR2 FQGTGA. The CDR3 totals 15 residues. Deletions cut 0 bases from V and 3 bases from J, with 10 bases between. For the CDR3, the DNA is TGTGCCAGCAGCTTAACTTCGGGGGCGACAGATACGCAGTATTTT. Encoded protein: CASSLTSGATDTQYF.

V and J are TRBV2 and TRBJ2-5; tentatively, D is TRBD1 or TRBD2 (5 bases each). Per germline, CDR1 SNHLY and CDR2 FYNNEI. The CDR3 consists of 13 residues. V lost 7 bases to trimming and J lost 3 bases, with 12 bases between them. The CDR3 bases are TGTGCCAGCACCCGGGACGCCGAAGAGACCCAGTACTTC. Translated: CASTRDAEETQYF.

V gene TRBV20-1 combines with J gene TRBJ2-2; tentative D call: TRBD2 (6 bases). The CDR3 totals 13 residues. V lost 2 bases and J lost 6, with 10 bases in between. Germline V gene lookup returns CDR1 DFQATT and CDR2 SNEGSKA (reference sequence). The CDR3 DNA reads TGCAGTGCTAGAAGACTAGGGGCCGGGGAGCTGTTTTTT. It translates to CSARRLGAGELFF.